This T cell receptor beta chain was identified during a study of cytomegalovirus exposure and HLA in healthy donors. Trimming pared 3 bases from V and 6 bases from J, leaving 12 bases between. The CDR3 covers 14 residues. CDR1 and CDR2 from the germline V gene are SGHAT and FQDESV (reference sequence). Primers included in the PCR were 60 Vbeta and 13 Jbeta primers. The protocol was immunoSEQ multiplex PCR, while the TCRdb copy is restricted to in-frame clones and leaves out a portion. Of 50,000 or so clones in the sample, around 70% were seen once. The chain uses TRBV11-1 and TRBJ1-5; D unresolved. The TCR sequence derives from a woman aged 45 to 65 in good health and CMV-seronegative. The sample was PBMCs. CDR3 sequence reads: CASSLGGNGQPQHF. The CDR3 DNA follows: TGTGCCAGCAGCTTGGGAGGGAACGGTCAGCCCCAGCATTTT.